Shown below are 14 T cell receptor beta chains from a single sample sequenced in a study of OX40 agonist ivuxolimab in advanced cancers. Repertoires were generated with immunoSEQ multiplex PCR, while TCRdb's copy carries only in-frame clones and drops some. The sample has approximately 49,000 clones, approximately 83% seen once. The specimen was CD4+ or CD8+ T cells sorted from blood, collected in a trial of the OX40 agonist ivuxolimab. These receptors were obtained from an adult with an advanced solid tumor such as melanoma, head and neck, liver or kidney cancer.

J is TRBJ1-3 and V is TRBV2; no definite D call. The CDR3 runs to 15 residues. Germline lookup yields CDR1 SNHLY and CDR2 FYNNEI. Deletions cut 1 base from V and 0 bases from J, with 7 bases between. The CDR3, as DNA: TGTGCCAGCAGTGAAGGCAGAGTCTCTGGAAACACCATATATTTT. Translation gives CASSEGRVSGNTIYF.

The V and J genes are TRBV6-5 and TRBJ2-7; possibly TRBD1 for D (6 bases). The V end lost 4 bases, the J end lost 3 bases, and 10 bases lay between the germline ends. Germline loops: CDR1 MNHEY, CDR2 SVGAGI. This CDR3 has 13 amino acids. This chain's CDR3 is CASSSGTNYEQYF. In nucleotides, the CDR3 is TGTGCCAGCAGTTCCGGGACAAACTACGAGCAGTACTTC.

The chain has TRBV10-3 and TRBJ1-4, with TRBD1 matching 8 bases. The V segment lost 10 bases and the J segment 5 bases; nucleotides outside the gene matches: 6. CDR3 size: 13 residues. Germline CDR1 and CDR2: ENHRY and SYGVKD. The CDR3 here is CATGQGQNEKLFF. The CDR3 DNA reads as TGTGCCACCGGACAGGGCCAGAATGAAAAACTGTTTTTT.

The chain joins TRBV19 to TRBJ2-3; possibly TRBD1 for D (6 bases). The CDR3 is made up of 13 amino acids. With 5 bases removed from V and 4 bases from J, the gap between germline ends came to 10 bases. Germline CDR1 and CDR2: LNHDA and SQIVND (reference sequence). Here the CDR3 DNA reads TGTGCCAGTAGTTTGTCAGGGGCAGATACGCAGTATTTT. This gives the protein CASSLSGADTQYF.

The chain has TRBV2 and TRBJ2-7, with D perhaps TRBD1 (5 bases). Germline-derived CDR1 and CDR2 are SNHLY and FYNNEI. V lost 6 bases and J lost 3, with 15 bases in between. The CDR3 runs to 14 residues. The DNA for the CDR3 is TGTGCCAGCAGATCCAGGGCCAGTAACTACGAGCAGTACTTC. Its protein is CASRSRASNYEQYF.

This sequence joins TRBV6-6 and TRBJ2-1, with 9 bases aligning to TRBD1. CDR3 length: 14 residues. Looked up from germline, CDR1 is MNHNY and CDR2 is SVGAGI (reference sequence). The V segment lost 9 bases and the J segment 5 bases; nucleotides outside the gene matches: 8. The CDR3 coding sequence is TGTGCCAGTTGCCGGGACAGGGCGAACAATGAGCAGTTCTTC. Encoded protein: CASCRDRANNEQFF.

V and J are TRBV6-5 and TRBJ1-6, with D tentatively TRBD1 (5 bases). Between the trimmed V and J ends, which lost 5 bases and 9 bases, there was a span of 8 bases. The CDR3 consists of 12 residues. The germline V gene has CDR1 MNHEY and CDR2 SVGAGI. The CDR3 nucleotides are TGTGCCAGCAGTCTCAGGGCTTCACCCCTCCACTTT. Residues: CASSLRASPLHF.

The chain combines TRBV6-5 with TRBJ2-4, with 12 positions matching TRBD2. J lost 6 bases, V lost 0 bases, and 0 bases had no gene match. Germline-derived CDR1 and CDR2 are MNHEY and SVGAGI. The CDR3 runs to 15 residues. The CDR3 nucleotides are TGTGCCAGCAGTTACTCGGGACTAGCGGGAAACATTCAGTACTTC. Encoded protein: CASSYSGLAGNIQYF.

CDR3 loop: CASSTYPGQGSLNYGYTF. In nucleotides, the CDR3 is TGTGCCAGTAGTACGTATCCGGGACAGGGAAGTTTAAACTATGGCTACACCTTC. The chain employs TRBV19 and TRBJ1-2; the match to TRBD1 covers 9 bases. Trimming at V came to 4 bases and at J to 2 bases, leaving 14 bases not matched to a gene. This CDR3 is 18 amino acids long. Germline V gene data show CDR1 as LNHDA and CDR2 as SQIVND (reference sequence).

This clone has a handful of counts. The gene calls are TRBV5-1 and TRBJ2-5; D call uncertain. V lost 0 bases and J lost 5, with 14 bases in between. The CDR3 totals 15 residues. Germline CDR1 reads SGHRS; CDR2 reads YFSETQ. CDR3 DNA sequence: TGCGCCAGCAGCTTGGAAGGGCTCAGGACGGAGACCCAGTACTTC. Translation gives CASSLEGLRTETQYF.

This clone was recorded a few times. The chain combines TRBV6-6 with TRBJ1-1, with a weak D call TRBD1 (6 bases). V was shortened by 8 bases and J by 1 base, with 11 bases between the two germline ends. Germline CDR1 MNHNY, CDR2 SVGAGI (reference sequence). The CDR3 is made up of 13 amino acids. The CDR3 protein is CASGGVANTEAFF. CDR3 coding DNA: TGTGCCAGCGGGGGCGTGGCGAACACTGAAGCTTTCTTT.

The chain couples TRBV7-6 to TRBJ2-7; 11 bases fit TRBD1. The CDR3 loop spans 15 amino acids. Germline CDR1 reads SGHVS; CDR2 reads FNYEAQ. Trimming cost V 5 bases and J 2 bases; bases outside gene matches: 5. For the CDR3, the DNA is TGTGCCAGCAGCCTATCGGACAGGGGGCCCTACGAGCAGTACTTC. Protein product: CASSLSDRGPYEQYF.

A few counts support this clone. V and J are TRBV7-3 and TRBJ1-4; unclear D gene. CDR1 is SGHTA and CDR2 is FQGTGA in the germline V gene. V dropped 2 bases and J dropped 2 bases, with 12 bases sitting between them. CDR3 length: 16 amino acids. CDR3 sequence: CASSLAKGRTNEKLFF. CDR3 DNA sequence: TGTGCCAGCAGCTTAGCTAAGGGTCGCACTAATGAAAAACTGTTTTTT.

The CDR3 region has the DNA TGTGCCAGCAGCTTAGCACAGGGTGGAGGAGAGCAGTACTTC. This encodes CASSLAQGGGEQYF. The rearrangement joins TRBV7-2 to TRBJ2-7; TRBD1 is a possible D gene (6 bases). V lost 0 bases and J lost 7, with 13 bases in between. Germline lookup yields CDR1 SGHTA and CDR2 FQGNSA. CDR3 length: 14 amino acids.